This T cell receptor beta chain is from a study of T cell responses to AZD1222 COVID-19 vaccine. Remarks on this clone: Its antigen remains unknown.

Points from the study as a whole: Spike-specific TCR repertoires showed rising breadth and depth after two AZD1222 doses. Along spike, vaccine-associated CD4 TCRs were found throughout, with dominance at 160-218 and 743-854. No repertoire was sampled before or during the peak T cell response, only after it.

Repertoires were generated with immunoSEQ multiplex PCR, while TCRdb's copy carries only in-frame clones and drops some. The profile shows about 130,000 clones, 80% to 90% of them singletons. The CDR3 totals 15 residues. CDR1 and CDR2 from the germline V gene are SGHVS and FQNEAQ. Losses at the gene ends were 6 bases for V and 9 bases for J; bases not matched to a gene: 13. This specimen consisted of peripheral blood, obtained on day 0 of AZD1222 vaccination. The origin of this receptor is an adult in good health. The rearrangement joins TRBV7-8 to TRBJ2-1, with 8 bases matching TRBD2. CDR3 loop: CASRSSRLSGSEQFF. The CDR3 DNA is TGTGCCAGCAGGTCAAGCCGCTTGAGCGGGAGTGAGCAGTTCTTC. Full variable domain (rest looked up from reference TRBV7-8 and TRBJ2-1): GAGVSQSPRYKVAKRGQDVALRCDPISGHVSLFWYQQALGQGPEFLTYFQNEAQLDKSGLPSDRFFAERPEGSVSTLKIQRTQQEDSAVYLCASRSSRLSGSEQFFGPGTRLTVL.